This T cell receptor (beta chain) derives from a study of tumor-infiltrating lymphocytes in primary liver carcinoma. The template, approximately 500 ng total RNA, yielded TCR beta cDNA made with a constant-region primer. Slightly modified ARM-PCR with three nested multiplex PCR rounds yielded TCR beta libraries. The first two PCR rounds used TRBV1-TRBV30 primers with a Cbeta primer, about 9 cycles each. MiXCR was run by TCRdb on the multiplex PCR reads, yielding one entry per CDR3 protein. The sample contains about 35,000 distinct CDR3 sequences, approximately 73% of which appear only once. The tissue used was unsorted bulk material of 20-30 mg. RNA and DNA were co-extracted from it with the AllPrep DNA/RNA mini kit. CDR1 is GTSNPN and CDR2 is SVGIG in the germline V gene (reference sequence). The CDR3 extends over 11 amino acids. As concerns this clonotype: At one of its ends the junction is not consistent with the germline gene, which may arise from a read error.

This TCR was sampled from a man aged 35 to 55 with primary liver carcinoma and hepatitis B virus infection. The source material was liver tumor tissue from sampling region 4. Noted subset: tumor region T4, right-lateral pole. The chain recombines TRBV30 with TRBJ2-2; possibly TRBD1 or TRBD2 for D (5 bases each). The CDR3 DNA reads as TGTGTCTGGGGGTTGTCGGGGGAGCTGTTTTTT. Its protein is CVWGLSGELFF.